This T cell receptor (beta chain) was sequenced during a study of blood T cell repertoires in COVID-19. Study summary: Donors in the United States, Italy and Spain gave samples during acute or convalescent COVID-19. From T cells, B-cell-depleted T cells, or PBMCs came the material, which was cDNA or gDNA.

In the original processing: The authors estimated nucleated cell counts from reference gene primer amplification. TCRdb's copy holds only in-frame clones and misses some; the assay was immunoSEQ multiplex PCR. V and J calls and clone size are those listed in that table; D and trimming were worked out from the DNA. The sample shows a few hundred thousand clones, around 90% of them seen only once. Only one count was recorded for this clone. The clonotype was recovered from a woman between 18 and 29 years old who had recovered from COVID-19. Sequenced material: peripheral blood.

The CDR3 coding sequence is TGTGCCAGCAGCTTAGGTATCTATGGCTACACCTTC. Its protein is CASSLGIYGYTF. The rearrangement uses TRBV7-9 and TRBJ1-2; no clear D. Germline CDR1 reads SEHNR; CDR2 reads FQNEAQ (reference sequence). Between the trimmed V and J ends, which lost 1 base and 4 bases, there was a span of 4 bases. The CDR3 consists of 12 residues.